Here is one TCR beta chain with its context. Time point indicated: peripheral blood 6 weeks after treatment start. The method was immunoSEQ multiplex PCR; TCRdb's version includes in-frame clones alone and lacks a portion of them. The top ten hold roughly 2.4% of the sample, which has about 130,000 clones, roughly 82% seen once. The sample is drawn from a study of PD-L1 blockade in urothelial cancer. Study details: Across blood samples, T cells had a median count of around 140,000.

The clonotype originates from a man aged 50 to 59 with urothelial cancer. The sample in question was PBMCs, obtained around atezolizumab (anti-PD-L1) treatment.

Here the CDR3 reads CAISEYVEGASDEQFF. CDR3 nucleotide sequence: TGTGCCATCAGTGAATACGTGGAGGGGGCATCGGATGAGCAGTTCTTC. The rearrangement joins TRBV10-3 to TRBJ2-1, with D possibly matching TRBD1 (7 bases). Germline lookup yields CDR1 ENHRY and CDR2 SYGVKD. This CDR3 has 16 residues. V dropped 3 bases and J dropped 8 bases, with 20 bases sitting between them.